The 20 T cell receptor beta chains listed next were all sequenced from one sample in a study. The sorted Tregs were CD4+CD25+CD127-/low cells. TCRdb re-called the 5' RACE reads through MiXCR, storing one row per CDR3 protein. The table lists about 40,000 distinct CDR3 sequences, around 20% of them singletons. Sequencing was performed on Tregs sorted from blood. These receptors were collected from a female donor with breast cancer.

V is TRBV7-8 and J is TRBJ2-2, with D perhaps matching TRBD1 (5 bases). Looked up from germline, CDR1 is SGHVS and CDR2 is FQNEAQ. The V gene lost 3 bases and the J gene lost 1 base, with 6 bases spanning the gap. CDR3 length: 14 amino acids. As DNA, the CDR3 is TGTGCCAGCAGCTTGGACATGAACACCGGGGAGCTGTTTTTT. Translating it yields CASSLDMNTGELFF.

Of note for this clonotype: An end of the junction differs from the germline gene, which may be a read error. This sequence joins TRBV12-3 or TRBV12-4 and TRBJ2-1; TRBD2 agrees at 12 bases. CDR3 length: 14 residues. This CDR3 reads CTSSFWLAGGEQFF. The CDR3 nucleotides are TGTACCAGCAGTTTTTGGCTAGCGGGAGGGGAGCAGTTCTTC.

About this clonotype: Since a much larger clone is just one base distant, this may be a read error. The chain is built from TRBV12-3 or TRBV12-4 and TRBJ1-4; 10 positions agree with TRBD1. This CDR3 is built from 14 residues. CDR3 residues: CASSARTGGEKLVF. The DNA of the CDR3 is TGTGCCAGCAGTGCCCGGACAGGGGGTGAAAAACTGGTTTTT.

This clonotype was counted between two and nine times. V and J are TRBV7-2 and TRBJ2-3, with D uncertain. The germline V gene encodes CDR1 SGHTA and CDR2 FQGNSA. Between the trimmed V and J ends, which lost 5 bases and 5 bases, there was a span of 8 bases. The CDR3 spans 12 residues. This CDR3 reads CASSRLGDTQYF. The DNA for the CDR3 is TGTGCCAGCAGCCGTCTCGGAGATACGCAGTATTTT.

V gene TRBV7-3 combines with J gene TRBJ2-3; TRBD2 matches 11 bases. J lost 1 base, V lost 2 bases, and 8 bases had no gene match. Looked up from germline, CDR1 is SGHTA and CDR2 is FQGTGA. This CDR3 region has 18 residues. CDR3 sequence: CASSLRPLAGVGTDTQYF. The CDR3 DNA is TGTGCCAGCAGCTTACGCCCACTAGCGGGAGTCGGCACAGATACGCAGTATTTT.

The chain has TRBV3-1 and TRBJ1-5; D unclear. Trimming cost V 2 bases and J 3 bases, with 11 bases left between them. The germline V gene has CDR1 LGHDT and CDR2 YNNKEL (reference sequence). The CDR3 sequence is 15 residues long. For the CDR3, the DNA is TGTGCCAGCAGCCAATCCCAGGCCCTCAATCAGCCCCAGCATTTT. Translated: CASSQSQALNQPQHF. The complete variable domain, with remaining parts taken from reference TRBV3-1 and TRBJ1-5, reads DTAVSQTPKYLVTQMGNDKSIKCEQNLGHDTMYWYKQDSKKFLKIMFSYNNKELIINETVPNRFSPKSPDKAHLNLHINSLELGDSAVYFCASSQSQALNQPQHFGDGTRLSIL.

This clonotype was detected only a few times. The chain is built from TRBV18 and TRBJ1-5; the D gene is possibly TRBD1 (5 bases). V lost 6 bases to trimming and J lost 3 bases, with 9 bases between them. The CDR3 extends over 13 amino acids. Germline V CDR1 and CDR2: KGHSH, LQKENI. CDR3 sequence (DNA): TGTGCCAGCTCTCCGGGGCCCAATCAGCCCCAGCATTTT. Translated, it gives CASSPGPNQPQHF.

The chain joins TRBV27 to TRBJ1-5; D is ambiguous. The CDR3 has 14 residues. Germline CDR1 reads MNHEY; CDR2 reads SMNVEV (reference sequence). V was cut by 5 bases and J by 7 bases, with 15 bases left in between. For the CDR3, the DNA is TGTGCCAGCAGTCGGACCCAATGGGGACAGCCCCAGCATTTT. Its protein product is CASSRTQWGQPQHF.

This clonotype was counted a few times. A much larger clone is a single base away; this may be a read error. The CDR3 end shows no conserved phenylalanine or tryptophan, and so a read error is likely. The V and J genes are TRBV12-3 or TRBV12-4 and TRBJ1-5; D unresolved. The V gene lost 5 bases and the J gene lost 7 bases, with 12 bases spanning the gap. The CDR3 loop spans 13 amino acids. This chain's CDR3 is CASSLRSQQPQHS. DNA of the CDR3: TGTGCCAGCAGTCTCAGGTCCCAACAGCCCCAGCATTCT.

On this clonotype itself: Germline is not matched at one junction end, which may reflect a read error. The J gene is TRBJ1-1, the V gene TRBV20-1; 8 bases agree with TRBD1. The germline V gene encodes CDR1 DFQATT and CDR2 SNEGSKA (reference sequence). The CDR3 covers 15 residues. The CDR3, as DNA: TGCAGTGCTAGTAGTCAGGGGGCGCCCAGCACTGAAGCTTCCTTT. It specifies CSASSQGAPSTEASF.

This clonotype was seen only a few times. The gene calls are TRBV7-2 and TRBJ2-1, with 9 bases fitting TRBD2. The germline V gene has CDR1 SGHTA and CDR2 FQGNSA. The CDR3 length is 18 residues. V shed 1 base, J shed 3 bases, and the junction held 10 bases outside the gene matches. The CDR3 DNA follows: TGTGCCAGCAGCTTAGAGCCCCCTCTAGCGGGGAACTACAATGAGCAGTTCTTC. Translation: CASSLEPPLAGNYNEQFF.

The chain is built from TRBV3-1 and TRBJ2-7; 13 nucleotides align to TRBD2. Germline-derived CDR1 and CDR2 are LGHDT and YNNKEL (reference sequence). This CDR3 comprises 17 residues. After removal of 4 bases from V and 6 bases from J, the junction contained 12 bases not matched to a gene. This chain's CDR3 is CASSPRTSGSRACEQYF. The CDR3 coding sequence is TGTGCCAGCAGCCCTCGGACTAGCGGGAGTCGGGCCTGCGAGCAGTACTTC.

This clonotype was picked up a small number of times. CDR3: CSARSWEDRATQYF. The CDR3 nucleotides are TGCAGTGCTAGAAGTTGGGAGGACAGAGCGACCCAGTACTTC. This sequence joins TRBV20-1 and TRBJ2-5; D is tentatively TRBD1 or TRBD2 (6 bases each). Trimming cost V 2 bases and J 7 bases, with 17 bases left between them. There are 14 residues in the CDR3. Germline V gene data show CDR1 as DFQATT and CDR2 as SNEGSKA (reference sequence).

This clonotype came up many times. The chain joins TRBV6-5 to TRBJ2-3; 10 nucleotides line up with TRBD2. Germline V gene sequence: CDR1 MNHEY, CDR2 SVGAGI. Trimming took 5 bases from V and 0 from J; bases not matched to a gene: 5. The CDR3 runs 16 residues. The CDR3, as DNA: TGTGCCAGCAGTCCAGCGACTAGCGGGAGCACAGATACGCAGTATTTT. It codes for CASSPATSGSTDTQYF.

This clonotype was found a few times. V and J are TRBV6-5 and TRBJ2-7; no reliable D call. Per germline, CDR1 MNHEY and CDR2 SVGAGI. The CDR3 extends over 14 amino acids. Trimming removed 7 bases at V and 2 bases at J, with 15 bases between. CDR3 loop: CASNKALLPYEQYF. The CDR3 DNA reads TGTGCCAGCAACAAGGCCTTATTGCCCTACGAGCAGTACTTC.

The chain carries TRBV4-1 and TRBJ2-3; 8 nucleotides agree with TRBD2. V lost 0 bases, J lost 2 bases, and 16 bases stayed unmatched. The CDR3 is 20 residues long. The germline gives CDR1 MGHRA, CDR2 YSYEKL. The CDR3 protein is CASSQEETSGRGRPTDTQYF. The CDR3 DNA is TGCGCCAGCAGCCAAGAGGAAACTAGCGGACGGGGGCGGCCCACAGATACGCAGTATTTT.

The chain has TRBV12-3 or TRBV12-4 and TRBJ2-3; possible D gene TRBD2, 5 bases. V was clipped by 9 bases and J by 0 bases, with 7 bases between them. CDR3 length: 12 residues. The CDR3 bases are TGTGCCAGTGGACTGAGCACAGATACGCAGTATTTT. This gives the protein CASGLSTDTQYF.

The chain carries TRBV7-3 and TRBJ2-2; TRBD1 matches at 12 bases. Losses at the gene ends were 6 bases for V and 6 bases for J; bases not matched to a gene: 2. CDR1 and CDR2 from the germline V gene are SGHTA and FQGTGA. The CDR3 runs to 14 residues. The CDR3 sequence is CASRWDRGPGELFF. The DNA for the CDR3 is TGTGCCAGCAGATGGGACAGGGGGCCCGGGGAGCTGTTTTTT.

Regarding this clonotype: A clone one base away is much larger, so this may be a read error. The chain is built from TRBV18 and TRBJ1-1; 9 bases map to TRBD1. This CDR3 spans 15 amino acids. Germline-derived CDR1 and CDR2 are KGHSH and LQKENI. CDR3 protein: CAGSPPTRDREGAFF. DNA of the CDR3: TGTGCCGGCTCACCACCGACCCGGGACAGGGAAGGAGCTTTCTTT.

The gene calls are TRBV29-1 and TRBJ2-2; no definite D call. This CDR3 is 11 amino acids long. The germline V and J ends were trimmed by 7 bases and 1 base, with 4 bases remaining between them. The germline gives CDR1 SQVTM, CDR2 ANQGSEA. The CDR3 sequence is CSGQNTGELFF. The DNA of the CDR3 is TGCAGCGGACAGAACACCGGGGAGCTGTTTTTT.